This TCR beta chain originates from a study of blood T cell repertoires in COVID-19. Study background: Both acute and convalescent COVID-19 samples were obtained from the United States, Italy and Spain. PBMCs, B-cell-depleted T cells, or T cells provided the cDNA or gDNA that made up the material.

Germline-derived CDR1 and CDR2 are SGHTA and FQGNSA. The CDR3 sequence is 15 residues long. J was trimmed by 1 base and V by 4 bases; bases with no gene match: 4. Authors' data handling: Amplifying reference gene primers gave estimates of nucleated cell counts. Repertoires were generated with immunoSEQ multiplex PCR, while TCRdb's copy carries only in-frame clones and drops some. D and trimming were read from the DNA, whereas the V and J calls and clone size are those reported in that table. Counted here are 150,000 to 190,000 clones, about 85% occurring once; the ten biggest clones make up under 2.5%.

The clonotype comes from a woman between 65 and 79 years old with acute or convalescent COVID-19. This rearrangement joins TRBV7-2 to TRBJ2-3; 8 bases are shared with TRBD1. The sequenced sample consisted of peripheral blood. In nucleotides, the CDR3 is TGTGCCAGCAGCTCTCAGGGGGCTGGCACAGATACGCAGTATTTT. Protein product: CASSSQGAGTDTQYF.